The 19 T cell receptor beta chains given below trace back to one sample, sequenced in a study of blood T cell repertoires in COVID-19. Here immunoSEQ multiplex PCR was the method, and the copy in TCRdb shows in-frame clones only, minus some. The table has about 95,000 clones, about 89% seen once. What was sequenced was peripheral blood. Receptors originate from a man in his forties or fifties with COVID-19, enrolled during active disease.

This clone was counted a few times. The chain combines TRBV5-5 with TRBJ1-4; D unclear. V was pared by 0 bases and J by 5 bases, with 14 bases between. Germline V gene lookup returns CDR1 SGHKS and CDR2 YYEKEE (reference sequence). The CDR3 is 16 amino acids. The CDR3 DNA reads TGTGCCAGCAGCTTGGGCAACAGCTTTCGGAATGAAAAACTGTTTTTT. The encoded protein is CASSLGNSFRNEKLFF.

This sequence joins TRBV5-4 and TRBJ2-7; no reliable D call. Trimming removed 1 base from V and 1 base from J, with 9 bases in between. From germline, CDR1 is SGHNT and CDR2 YYREEE (reference sequence). The CDR3 consists of 14 residues. The CDR3 bases are TGTGCCAGCAGCTTGAGGTCGACTTCCTACGAGCAGTACTTC. As protein: CASSLRSTSYEQYF.

This clone was picked up one time. The chain combines TRBV9 with TRBJ2-3; TRBD1 agrees at 8 bases. The CDR3 is 16 residues long. Germline lookup yields CDR1 SGDLS and CDR2 YYNGEE. V lost 4 bases, J lost 3 bases, and 10 bases stayed unmatched. CDR3 residues: CASSLISGGGTDTQYF. The CDR3 region has the DNA TGTGCCAGCAGCTTAATATCAGGGGGCGGTACAGATACGCAGTATTTT. The variable domain in full, completed from reference TRBV9 and TRBJ2-3, reads DSGVTQTPKHLITATGQRVTLRCSPRSGDLSVYWYQQSLDQGLQFLIQYYNGEERAKGNILERFSAQQFPDLHSELNLSSLELGDSALYFCASSLISGGGTDTQYFGPGTRLTVL.

The rearrangement links TRBV9 to TRBJ2-2, with 7 bases matching TRBD1. CDR1 is SGDLS, CDR2 YYNGEE, per germline. Trimming removed 0 bases from V and 5 bases from J; junction bases left unmatched: 4. The CDR3 totals 15 residues. The CDR3 nucleotides read TGTGCCAGCAGCGTAGACGACAGGGCGACCGGGGAGCTGTTTTTT. Protein: CASSVDDRATGELFF.

The chain combines TRBV7-3 with TRBJ2-5; 10 bases are a match to TRBD2. The V gene's germline CDR1 is SGHTA and CDR2 FQGTGA. This CDR3 comprises 16 residues. Unmatched junction bases numbered 10, after V lost 5 bases and J lost 4 bases. The CDR3 nucleotides read TGTGCCAGCAGCCTATTACCAGCGGGGGGGAGAGAGACCCAGTACTTC. Its translation: CASSLLPAGGRETQYF.

The V and J genes are TRBV11-2 and TRBJ2-5, with 12 bases identical to TRBD1. Looked up from germline, CDR1 is SGHAT and CDR2 is FQNNGV. J gave up 5 bases and V 5 bases, and 9 bases lay outside the gene matches. The CDR3 consists of 16 residues. In DNA form, the CDR3 reads TGTGCCAGCAGCCCACGGGACAGGGGGCTGGAGGAGACCCAGTACTTC. The encoded protein is CASSPRDRGLEETQYF.

This clone came up a few times. CDR3 coding DNA: TGTGCCAGCAGTAACGTCGGGACAGGTTATGCTGGAAACACCATATATTTT. Amino acids: CASSNVGTGYAGNTIYF. This chain links TRBV27 with TRBJ1-3; 8 bases fit TRBD1. V was pared by 5 bases and J by 2 bases, with 11 bases of the junction left unmatched. From germline, CDR1 is MNHEY and CDR2 SMNVEV (reference sequence). This CDR3 contains 17 residues.

The chain employs TRBV20-1 and TRBJ1-2; D gene unclear. The CDR3 runs to 13 residues. The germline V gene encodes CDR1 DFQATT and CDR2 SNEGSKA (reference sequence). V gave up 3 bases and J gave up 4 bases, with 12 bases separating them. In nucleotides, the CDR3 is TGCAGTGCTAGTGTGCACGAACTCTATGGCTACACCTTC. It encodes CSASVHELYGYTF.

The chain joins TRBV11-2 to TRBJ2-2; D is perhaps TRBD1 (5 bases). Germline values: CDR1 SGHAT, CDR2 FQNNGV. V shed 1 base and J shed 8 bases, with 11 bases lying between them. CDR3 length: 14 amino acids. CDR3 amino acids: CASSLVQGAGELFF. The CDR3 nucleotides read TGTGCCAGCAGCTTAGTGCAGGGTGCAGGGGAGCTGTTTTTT. Together with reference TRBV11-2 and TRBJ2-2, the CDR3 gives the full variable domain: EAGVAQSPRYKIIEKRQSVAFWCNPISGHATLYWYQQILGQGPKLLIQFQNNGVVDDSQLPKDRFSAERLKGVDSTLKIQPAKLEDSAVYLCASSLVQGAGELFFGEGSRLTVL.

The chain joins TRBV6-5 to TRBJ1-2; 10 bases map to TRBD1. The germline gives CDR1 MNHEY, CDR2 SVGAGI. The CDR3 is 15 residues long. Unmatched junction bases numbered 8, after V lost 7 bases and J lost 3 bases. The CDR3 bases are TGTGCCAGCACCGTCGGACAGGGGGTCGACTATGGCTACACCTTC. It codes for CASTVGQGVDYGYTF.

The chain couples TRBV3-1 (or the pseudogene TRBV3-2) to TRBJ2-7, with a weak D call TRBD2 (5 bases). The V end was cut by 6 bases, the J end by 3 bases, with 12 bases between. CDR3 length equals 13 residues. Looked up from germline, CDR1 is LGHDT and CDR2 is YNNKEL (reference sequence). CDR3 in amino acids: CASRLGPNYEQYF. CDR3 DNA: TGTGCCAGCAGACTAGGGCCCAACTACGAGCAGTACTTC.

The sample holds one count of this clone. The chain combines TRBV11-3 with TRBJ1-1; D not resolved. CDR3 length: 14 residues. V was shortened by 0 bases and J by 12 bases, with 17 bases between the two germline ends. The germline V gene encodes CDR1 SGHNT and CDR2 YENEEA. The CDR3 spells CASSLDGSSGGTFF. The DNA of the CDR3 is TGTGCCAGCAGCTTAGATGGTTCCAGCGGTGGGACTTTCTTT.

The V call is TRBV6-5, the J call TRBJ2-1; D might be TRBD1 (5 bases). Trimming removed 5 bases at V and 9 bases at J, with 14 bases between. This CDR3 spans 13 amino acids. CDR1 and CDR2 (germline): MNHEY, SVGAGI. The CDR3 nucleotides read TGTGCCAGCAGTAGTCGAAGGGGTAGTGAGCAGTTCTTC. Encoded protein: CASSSRRGSEQFF.

J is TRBJ1-6 and V is TRBV27, with D hard to call. The CDR3 consists of 16 residues. V lost 4 bases and J lost 0, with 10 bases in between. Germline V gene lookup returns CDR1 MNHEY and CDR2 SMNVEV (reference sequence). The CDR3 reads CASSSAGSSYNSPLHF. The CDR3 region has the DNA TGTGCCAGCAGTTCGGCAGGTAGCTCCTATAATTCACCCCTCCACTTT.

The chain combines TRBV27 with TRBJ2-7; 9 bases align to TRBD1. Germline CDR1 is MNHEY and CDR2 is SMNVEV (reference sequence). CDR3 length: 13 amino acids. Trimming at V came to 5 bases and at J to 6 bases, leaving 5 bases not matched to a gene. As DNA, the CDR3 is TGTGCCAGCAGTAGGGACAGGGCTGCCGAGCAGTACTTC. Its translation: CASSRDRAAEQYF.

The chain couples TRBV4-1 to TRBJ2-2; 12 nucleotides match TRBD2. V dropped 1 base and J dropped 0; count of bases not matched to a gene: 12. The CDR3 runs to 21 residues. Germline CDR1 is MGHRA and CDR2 is YSYEKL. The CDR3 coding sequence is TGCGCCAGCAGCCAAGGCCCCCTATTGACTAGCGGGAGAACGAACACCGGGGAGCTGTTTTTT. It codes for CASSQGPLLTSGRTNTGELFF.

This chain links TRBV11-2 with TRBJ2-7; 7 nucleotides line up with TRBD2. Germline assignment: CDR1 SGHAT and CDR2 FQNNGV. The CDR3 spans 14 residues. Trimming at V came to 0 bases and at J to 6 bases, leaving 5 bases not matched to a gene. The CDR3 sequence: CASSLDLGRVEQYF. As DNA, the CDR3 is TGTGCCAGCAGCTTAGATCTGGGGAGGGTCGAGCAGTACTTC.

J is TRBJ1-5 and V is TRBV19; 10 bases map to TRBD1. Germline V gives CDR1 LNHDA, CDR2 SQIVND (reference sequence). The CDR3 length is 17 residues. V was pared by 4 bases and J by 2 bases, with 8 bases of the junction left unmatched. Here the CDR3 reads CASSTPRGTGGNQPQHF. The CDR3 DNA reads TGTGCCAGTAGTACGCCCCGCGGGACAGGGGGCAATCAGCCCCAGCATTTT.

The V gene is TRBV7-2, the J gene TRBJ2-7, with D possibly TRBD1 on 5 matching bases. The V gene lost 4 bases and the J gene lost 7 bases, with 20 bases spanning the gap. CDR1 and CDR2 (germline): SGHTA, FQGNSA. This CDR3 has 15 amino acids. The DNA for the CDR3 is TGTGCCAGCAGCTACAGTAGGGGCGTGCTGCGGGAGCAGTACTTC. Its translation: CASSYSRGVLREQYF.